This T cell receptor beta chain stems from a study of cytomegalovirus exposure and HLA in healthy donors (dated by TCRdb to the late 2010s). As for the study more broadly: An earlier analysis of some 600 of the donors reported approximately 260 Gb of sequence data and 117 million unique TCR beta sequences obtained from some 200 million T cells. The T cell repertoires of under 750 subjects were profiled by immunosequencing and related to cytomegalovirus serostatus. Of the approximately 370 genotyped donors, approximately 81% were placed in the genetic ancestry cluster associated with self-reported Caucasian donors. An earlier analysis of approximately 580 of the donors used high-throughput TCR beta sequencing to judge whether each TCR beta V gene segment behaved as functional or pseudogenic. A separate validation cohort of more than 100 different subjects was used in addition to the roughly 620-subject first cohort. The number of donors typed differed by locus, with about 620-630 for A, B, C, DRB1 and DQB1, about 500 for DQA1, some 570 for DPA1, and some 450 for DPB1. An early release that covered roughly 600 HLA-typed donors contained around 330 gigabases of sequencing data and tens of millions of unique TCR sequences. High-throughput TCR immunosequencing, statistical association of individual TCRs with disease status, and machine learning were combined to predict cytomegalovirus infection status. Genome-wide SNP genotypes for about 55% of the roughly 670 donors were used in a later genetic analysis, which treated that subset as a discovery cohort. On average, roughly 240,000 unique TCR beta nucleotide sequences were sequenced per donor among some 420 genotyped donors of the cohort, with 15% to 20% of those sequences being non-productive. The aim of the study was to test whether cataloging public T cell receptors could identify signatures of past pathogen exposure. Four or five DR-DQ haplotypes were handled as single units for association and clustering because linkage in the cohort was strong. Rather than using new phenotypic data, the later analysis identified candidate immune exposures from TCR beta sequences and from how often those sequences occurred across donors. In a later analysis, previously published TCR beta repertoires from about 670 donors were re-analyzed and high-resolution HLA genotyping was added so that TCR occurrence patterns could be studied. All discovery cohort repertoires had been generated on a single sequencing platform. Both class I and class II loci were covered by HLA typing, at four-digit resolution. Donor age, sex, ethnicity and CMV serostatus were compiled alongside the repertoire data.

The library was prepared using the immunoSEQ multiplex PCR assay. The multiplex PCR relied on a mix of 60 forward primers for TCR Vbeta segments and 13 reverse primers for TCR Jbeta segments. The CDR3 region of rearranged TCR beta genes was amplified from genomic DNA by a multiplex PCR assay. The Illumina HiSeq System was used to sequence the amplified TCR beta libraries as 87-base-pair reads. The source study handled its data this way. A later analysis counted 65 million to 90 million unique TCR beta chains across the 690 or so repertoires, and around 12 million of these chains were shared by at least two donors. Raw reads were error-corrected and collapsed into unique sequences by a nearest-neighbor algorithm in which closely related sequences were merged to remove PCR and sequencing errors. V, D and J gene segments were assigned by aligning CDR3 sequences to IMGT reference sequences. For a sequence to be retained, a match of at least six nucleotides was required to both a V gene segment and a J gene segment. A rearrangement counted as productive if the CDR3 had no stop codons and remained in frame with V and J, and every other rearrangement counted as non-productive. Following IMGT convention, CDR3 was defined as the stretch from the second conserved V-encoded cysteine up to the conserved J-encoded phenylalanine. Sequences without an unambiguous match to a single V gene segment were excluded from the earlier analysis of over 500 of the donors. An earlier analysis of 550 to 650 of the donors classified V segments as functional when productive rearrangements were above 56.7% and as segregating when the standard deviation between donors was above 5%. A statistical classification framework was built for diagnosing cytomegalovirus status from the catalog of TCR beta chain sequences. In a later analysis, TCR nucleotide sequences were compared against IMGT/GENE-DB human TR gene sequences so that V and J genes could be assigned. Using the TCRdist pipeline, a later analysis assigned CDR3 sequences along with most-parsimonious VDJ recombination scenarios. In a later analysis, every TCR beta chain was defined by the combination of its CDR3 amino acid sequence and its V-gene family, and reads without a unique V-gene family were dropped. In a later analysis, 450 to 600 highly shared, low-generation-probability nucleotide sequences were removed to address suspected cross-contamination and a sequencing artifact. In a later analysis, a clonal expansion index for each public chain was calculated from normalized within-repertoire ranks of inferred template counts. A later analysis computed generation probabilities with a VDJ recombination model fitted to out-of-frame rearrangements, and checked the results against IGoR. A later analysis scored TCR-TCR, TCR-HLA and TCR-CMV co-occurrence with hypergeometric tests, applying a repertoire-size bias correction to TCR pairs. To estimate false discovery rates, a later analysis permuted the HLA or CMV assignments 20 times. In a later analysis, co-occurring TCRs were grouped with DBSCAN, and TCRdist sequence similarity was added when clustering was performed within HLA-allele-positive subsets. Repertoires with fewer than 30,000 or more than 120,000 public chains, plus five repertoires with anomalous nucleotide sharing, were excluded from co-occurrence clustering. In TCRdb, the immuneACCESS table is reduced to in-frame sequences with V and J assigned. These tables do not hold every clone; where another copy was compared, an unresolved V gene accounts for under half, and the others remain unexplained. V, J and clone size are those of that table, while D and trimming were read from the DNA. For this sample the table gives about 140,000 clones, of which around 75% were detected only once. The top ten hold 3.1% of the sample.

To note about this clone: Its antigen has not been determined. The record has no base qualities; no much larger clone is one base away.

CDR1 MGHRA and CDR2 YSYEKL were looked up in the germline V gene. From the cysteine through the phenylalanine, the CDR3 covers 14 amino acids. Left in the record is the CDR3 DNA by itself, 42 bases read in frame from the first base. V is clipped by 5 bases and J by 5 bases, and the sequence between their germline boundaries is 15 bases long. What the study reported, not specific to this receptor: Some IMGT-functional V segments, including TRBV6-2 and TRBV6-3, could not be distinguished by the 87-base-pair reads and were therefore excluded. Broadly in line with IMGT annotations, most TCR beta V segments showed up in productive rearrangements about 87% or about 30% of the time in an earlier analysis of under 700 of the donors. CMV serostatus was the only immune exposure information available for the cohort. A total of 150 to 200 TCR beta chains were listed by the study as associated with cytomegalovirus. In a later genetic analysis, fewer N-insertions in productive TCRs were reported among donors in an Asian-associated ancestry cluster than the roughly 700-donor mean. A further reported finding was that TCR beta sequences accurately predicted the HLA-A and HLA-B alleles for most subjects in the first cohort. Because counts were too low, seventeen rarely observed V segments, including chromosome 9 orphons, were excluded from the earlier analysis of about 500 of the donors. According to a later analysis, parvovirus B19, influenza, CMV and Epstein-Barr virus appeared linked to several top co-occurrence clusters. A group of highly shared sequence variants was considered likely to be a technical artifact of the sequencing pipeline. Specific HLA alleles were associated with around 18,000 TCR beta sequences at a false discovery rate of 0.05 in a later analysis. According to the authors, the approach could potentially be generalized to other disease states and immunological phenotypes. The cohort was sequenced for TCR beta chains only, and without alpha or paired-chain data the features that could be detected were limited. Linkage disequilibrium might explain the correlated functional status among segregating V segments, but an unknown experimental factor could not be excluded. Across donors, most TCR sequences were observed very rarely, whereas some public TCRs were present in many individuals. A later analysis found that most CMV-associated TCR beta chains appeared HLA-restricted, with HLA associations seemingly driven largely by CMV exposure. HLA typing was unavailable for some donors at each locus, so association tests used only the typed subset. When HLA alleles, especially DR and DQ, strongly co-occurred, attributing TCR associations to individual alleles was difficult. A later analysis found that HLA-associated TCR beta chains were more clonally expanded and had lower generation probabilities than equally common non-associated chains. According to a later analysis, TCR association rates differed among HLA loci, with DRB1 alleles showing the most associated TCRs and HLA-C alleles showing the fewest. Three of the identified cytomegalovirus-associated TCR beta chains were confirmed in vitro to be specific for cytomegalovirus antigens. Roughly uniform sequencing depth across donors was assumed in presence/absence analyses, although this assumption may not hold. An association between a missense DCLRE1C variant and V-gene and J-gene trimming of TCR beta chains was found in a later genetic analysis and replicated in an independent cohort. The classifier was reported to diagnose cytomegalovirus status with high specificity and sensitivity in both the original cohort and the validation cohort.

In total, fewer than 750 healthy bone marrow donors made up the cohort. At the time of sampling, every cohort member was nominally healthy, though immune exposures that went unrecorded were likely present. The donor was CMV seronegative and was included in the group of over 300 seronegative cohort members. Every donor gave a peripheral blood sample, and the peripheral blood mononuclear cells from that sample were used for TCR beta sequencing. Genomic DNA extraction from the blood cell samples was performed with the Qiagen DNeasy Blood Extraction Kit. Sequenced: PBMCs. This clonotype was sampled from a female donor in good health and CMV-seronegative. The receptor chain draws on TRBV4-1 and TRBJ2-5; TRBD2 is a weak D gene call, 5 bases matching. The CDR3 region reads CASSFRGPEETQYF. The DNA sequence follows: TGCGCCAGCAGCTTCCGCGGGCCTGAGGAGACCCAGTACTTC.